This TCR beta chain was observed in a study of blood T cells in healthy people across ages. Findings and caveats of the study: It was held that the diversity estimates obtained from one million T cells were underestimates. In long-lived donors, naive CD4+ cell counts and diversity exceeded those of aged donors.

A word on this clonotype: Its cognate antigen is unknown.

Then a second PCR, running about 7 to 11 cycles, was carried out with a sample-barcoded 5' primer and a J-beta primer mix. TCRdb used MiXCR to reprocess the 5' RACE reads, holding one entry per CDR3 protein. This sample yields hundreds of thousands of distinct CDR3 sequences, of which over 40% are seen a single time; roughly 14% belongs to the top ten. The CDR3 runs to 14 residues. V gave up 2 bases and J gave up 0 bases, with 7 bases separating them. Extraction yielded at least 6 micrograms of total RNA per sample. The genes are TRBV12-3 or TRBV12-4 and TRBJ1-2, with D possibly matching TRBD1 (5 bases). The sequence was obtained from an elderly woman in good health. Sequencing used blood. DNA of the CDR3: TGTGCCAGCAGTTTAACAGGAACTAACTATGGCTACACCTTC. Encoded protein: CASSLTGTNYGYTF.